Listed here are 11 T cell receptor beta chains from one sample, sequenced in a study of OX40 agonist ivuxolimab in advanced cancers. Produced via immunoSEQ multiplex PCR; TCRdb's table is partial and in-frame only. The sample yields about 66,000 clones, approximately 88% seen once. This material consisted of CD4+ or CD8+ T cells sorted from blood, taken in a trial of the OX40 agonist ivuxolimab. The origin of the receptors is an adult with an advanced solid tumor such as melanoma, head and neck, liver or kidney cancer.

This clone has just a few counts. The V call is TRBV19, the J call TRBJ1-1; unclear D gene. The V gene lost 6 bases and the J gene lost 1 base, with 12 bases spanning the gap. From germline, CDR1 is LNHDA and CDR2 SQIVND (reference sequence). The CDR3 totals 14 residues. The CDR3 protein is CASSRRKSNTEAFF. CDR3 DNA sequence: TGTGCCAGTAGCCGCCGGAAGTCGAACACTGAAGCTTTCTTT.

This clone was observed a handful of times. The CDR3, as DNA: TGTGCCAGCCGGCCGGACAGCGTTAATCAGCCCCAGCATTTT. It codes for CASRPDSVNQPQHF. This chain links TRBV2 with TRBJ1-5, with a tentative D call TRBD1 (6 bases). V was pared by 8 bases and J by 4 bases, with 15 bases between. The CDR3 is 14 amino acids. The germline V gene encodes CDR1 SNHLY and CDR2 FYNNEI.

This clone was observed a few times. The chain links TRBV5-1 to TRBJ2-7, with 7 bases aligning to TRBD1. The CDR3 spans 14 residues. V shed 4 bases and J 4 bases; nucleotides not matched to a gene: 8. Germline V lookup: CDR1 SGHRS, CDR2 YFSETQ. CDR3 sequence: CASSTDRDLYEQYF. In DNA form, the CDR3 reads TGCGCCAGCAGCACCGACAGGGACCTTTACGAGCAGTACTTC.

The chain is built from TRBV5-1 and TRBJ2-1, with TRBD1 as a possible D gene (9 bases). Per germline, CDR1 SGHRS and CDR2 YFSETQ. This CDR3 comprises 19 residues. With 3 bases removed from V and 0 bases from J, the gap between germline ends came to 22 bases. CDR3 in amino acids: CASSSGTGSLAGSYNEQFF. The DNA of the CDR3 is TGCGCCAGCAGCTCTGGGACAGGGAGTCTAGCGGGCTCCTACAATGAGCAGTTCTTC.

The rearrangement links TRBV9 to TRBJ2-7; 8 bases are a match to TRBD2. CDR1 is SGDLS and CDR2 is YYNGEE in the germline V gene. After removal of 2 bases from V and 3 bases from J, the junction contained 1 base not matched to a gene. This CDR3 region has 13 residues. This CDR3 reads CASSVGLDYEQYF. Here the CDR3 DNA reads TGTGCCAGCAGCGTGGGACTAGACTACGAGCAGTACTTC.

The chain joins TRBV28 to TRBJ2-2; D is undetermined. The V end was cut by 5 bases, the J end by 5 bases, with 12 bases between. This CDR3 is built from 14 residues. The V gene's germline CDR1 is MDHEN and CDR2 SYDVKM. CDR3: CASSKSSATGELFF. In DNA, the CDR3 is TGTGCCAGCAGTAAATCCAGCGCAACCGGGGAGCTGTTTTTT.

This chain links TRBV6-5 with TRBJ2-5; D might be TRBD1 (5 bases). The last part of the DNA fits TRBJ2-7 better; the J call may be wrong. Germline V gene sequence: CDR1 MNHEY, CDR2 SVGAGI. CDR3 size: 14 residues. The CDR3 nucleotides are TGTGCCAGCAGTTCAGGGCCCCCTGTCTACGAGCAGTACTTC. Protein product: CASSSGPPVYEQYF.

The J gene is TRBJ2-3, the V gene TRBV4-1; 8 nucleotides line up with TRBD2. This CDR3 is 14 amino acids long. Looked up from germline, CDR1 is MGHRA and CDR2 is YSYEKL. J was trimmed by 4 bases and V by 6 bases; bases with no gene match: 6. CDR3 amino acids: CASRSGRGADTQYF. The CDR3 DNA follows: TGCGCCAGCAGAAGCGGGAGAGGAGCAGATACGCAGTATTTT.

This sequence joins TRBV27 and TRBJ2-5, with unresolved D. Germline-derived CDR1 and CDR2 are MNHEY and SMNVEV (reference sequence). Trimming took 2 bases from V and 2 from J, leaving 6 bases between them. This CDR3 contains 13 residues. In nucleotides, the CDR3 is TGTGCCAGCAGTTTACGAGGTCAAGAGACCCAGTACTTC. Protein sequence: CASSLRGQETQYF.

The gene calls are TRBV5-1 and TRBJ2-1; 8 bases map to TRBD2. Germline V CDR1 and CDR2: SGHRS, YFSETQ. The CDR3 is 16 residues long. V lost 4 bases, J lost 9 bases, and 15 bases stayed unmatched. In nucleotides, the CDR3 is TGCGCCAGCAGCCTGCAGGGACTAGTTTCTGGGGGTGAGCAGTTCTTC. Its protein product is CASSLQGLVSGGEQFF.

This clone was found a few times. This chain uses TRBV30 with TRBJ1-5; D ambiguous. The V end was cut by 1 base, the J end by 11 bases, with 15 bases between. The CDR3 covers 13 residues. Per the germline V gene, CDR1 is GTSNPN and CDR2 is SVGIG (reference sequence). The CDR3 loop reads CAWSAPGSLTQHF. The CDR3 DNA is TGTGCCTGGAGTGCCCCAGGCAGCCTGACCCAGCATTTT.